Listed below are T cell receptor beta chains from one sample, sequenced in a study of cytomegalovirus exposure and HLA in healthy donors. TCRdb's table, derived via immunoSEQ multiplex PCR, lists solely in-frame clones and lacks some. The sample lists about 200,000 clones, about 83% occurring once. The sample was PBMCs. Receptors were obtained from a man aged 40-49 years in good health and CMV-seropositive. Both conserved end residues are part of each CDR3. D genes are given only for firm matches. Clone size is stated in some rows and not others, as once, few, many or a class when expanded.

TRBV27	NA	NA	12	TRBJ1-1	TGTGCCAGCAGATGGGGGGATGCCGAAGCTTTCTTT	CASRWGDAEAFF
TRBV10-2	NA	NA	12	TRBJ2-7	TGCGCCAGCAGCACAGGGTTCTACGAGCAGTACTTC	CASSTGFYEQYF
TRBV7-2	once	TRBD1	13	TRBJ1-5	TGTGCCAGCAGCAAACAGGGGGGTCAGCCCCAGCATTTT	CASSKQGGQPQHF
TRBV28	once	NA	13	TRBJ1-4	TGTGCCAGCAGTCGGGGGGGGAATGAAAAACTGTTTTTT	CASSRGGNEKLFF
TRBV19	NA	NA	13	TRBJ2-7	TGTGCCAGTAGCCTGACAGCTTCCTACGAGCAGTACTTC	CASSLTASYEQYF
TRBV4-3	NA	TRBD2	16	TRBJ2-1	TGCGCCAGCAGCCATGGACTAGCGGGAGGATACAATGAGCAGTTCTTC	CASSHGLAGGYNEQFF
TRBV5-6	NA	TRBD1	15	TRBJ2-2	TGTGCCAGCAGCTTGGGACAGGGAAACACCGGGGAGCTGTTTTTT	CASSLGQGNTGELFF
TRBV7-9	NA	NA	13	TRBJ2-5	TGTGCCAGCAGCCCGCTACTAATGGAGACCCAGTACTTC	CASSPLLMETQYF
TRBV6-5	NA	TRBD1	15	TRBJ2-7	TGTGCCAGCAGTTGGGGAGGGACAGGGTCCTACGAGCAGTACTTC	CASSWGGTGSYEQYF
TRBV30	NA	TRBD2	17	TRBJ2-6	TGTGCCTGGGAGGGACTAGCGGGAGAAAATGGGGCCAACGGCCTGACTTTC	CAWEGLAGENGANGLTF
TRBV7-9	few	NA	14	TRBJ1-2	TGTGCCAGCAGCTACGCCGGGTCTCCGGGTGGCTACACCTTC	CASSYAGSPGGYTF
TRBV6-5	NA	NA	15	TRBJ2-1	TGTGCCAGCAGTTACGATCCGACAACTCTCGGTGAGCAGTTCTTC	CASSYDPTTLGEQFF
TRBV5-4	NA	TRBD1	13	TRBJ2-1	TGTGCCAGCAGCCCAGACAGGGGGCGGGAGCAGTTCTTC	CASSPDRGREQFF
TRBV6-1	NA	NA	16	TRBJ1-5	TGTGCCATCAGTGAGCGGGCAGGCCTAGCGGATCAGCCCCAGCATTTT	CAISERAGLADQPQHF
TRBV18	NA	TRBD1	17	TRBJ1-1	TGTGCCAGCTCACCACAACTCTCCAGGGGGATAAACACTGAAGCTTTCTTT	CASSPQLSRGINTEAFF
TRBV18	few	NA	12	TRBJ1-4	TGTGCCAGCTCACCTAGTAAGAACGGGAACGATTTT	CASSPSKNGNDF
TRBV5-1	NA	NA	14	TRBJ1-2	TGCGCCAGCAGCTTGGCCGGCGGGGTCTATGGCTACACCTTC	CASSLAGGVYGYTF
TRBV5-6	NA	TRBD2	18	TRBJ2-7	TGTGCCAGCAGCTTGCGGGGACTAGCGGGCAACTTCAGGGACGAGCAGTACTTC	CASSLRGLAGNFRDEQYF
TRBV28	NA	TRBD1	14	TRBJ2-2	TGTGCCAGCAGCAAAGCAGGGGGCAGCGGGGAGCTGTTTTTT	CASSKAGGSGELFF
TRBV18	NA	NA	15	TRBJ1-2	TGTGCCAGCTCACCACTCCGGGGTACAGACTATGGCTACACCTTC	CASSPLRGTDYGYTF
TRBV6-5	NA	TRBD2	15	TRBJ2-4	TGTGCCAGCAGTCTAGCGGGAGGAGCCAAAAACATTCAGTACTTC	CASSLAGGAKNIQYF
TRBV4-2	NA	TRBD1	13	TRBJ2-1	TGTGCCAGCAGCCCCGGGACAGACAATGAGCAGTTCTTC	CASSPGTDNEQFF
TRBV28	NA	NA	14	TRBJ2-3	TGTGCCAGCAACCCGACAGCAAACACAGATACGCAGTATTTT	CASNPTANTDTQYF
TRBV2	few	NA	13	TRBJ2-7	TGTGCCAGCGGGATGTACAGACAGTTTTGGCAGTACTTC	CASGMYRQFWQYF
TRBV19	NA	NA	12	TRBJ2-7	TGTGCCAGCACAAACTCTGACATCGAGCAGTACTTC	CASTNSDIEQYF
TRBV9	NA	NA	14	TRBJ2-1	TGTGCCAGCAGCCCACGGGGGTCCTACAATGAGCAGTTCTTC	CASSPRGSYNEQFF
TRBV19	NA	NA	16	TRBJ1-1	TGTGCCAGTAGTATAGGTGTCGGGGTTTCGAACACTGAAGCTTTCTTT	CASSIGVGVSNTEAFF
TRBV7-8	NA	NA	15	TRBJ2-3	TGTGCCAGCAGCTGGGGGGGGCAGGGCACAGATACGCAGTATTTT	CASSWGGQGTDTQYF
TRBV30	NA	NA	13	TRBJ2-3	TGTGCCTTAAGCAGGGGTAACACAGATACGCAGTATTTT	CALSRGNTDTQYF
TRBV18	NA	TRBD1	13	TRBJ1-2	TGTGCCAGCTCACCGACAGGGCCCTATGGCTACACCTTC	CASSPTGPYGYTF
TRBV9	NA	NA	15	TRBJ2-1	TGTGCCAGCAGCCCGGTCGTCAGCCAGGGGAATGAGCAGTTCTTC	CASSPVVSQGNEQFF
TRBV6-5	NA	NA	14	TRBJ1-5	TGTGCCAGCAGCCTCACAGCTAGCAATCAGCCCCAGCATTTT	CASSLTASNQPQHF
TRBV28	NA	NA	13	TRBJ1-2	TGTGCCAGCAGTTCAACAGGTTTCTATGGCTACACCTTC	CASSSTGFYGYTF
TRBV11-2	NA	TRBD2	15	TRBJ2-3	TGTGCCAGCAGCTTCGGCGGGAGAGGTTTAGATACGCAGTATTTT	CASSFGGRGLDTQYF
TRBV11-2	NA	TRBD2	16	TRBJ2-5	TGTGCCAGCAGCCGTGGACTAGCGGGAGCTTCCGAGACCCAGTACTTC	CASSRGLAGASETQYF
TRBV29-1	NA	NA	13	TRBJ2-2	TGCAGCGTTGACCAGGGTTACACCGGGGAGCTGTTTTTT	CSVDQGYTGELFF
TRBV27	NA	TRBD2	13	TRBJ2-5	TGTGCCAGCAGCCCTTCTAGCGGCTTGGGGCTGTACTTC	CASSPSSGLGLYF
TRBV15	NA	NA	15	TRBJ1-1	TGTGCCACCAGCAGGTCGGAGGGTGCGAACACTGAAGCTTTCTTT	CATSRSEGANTEAFF
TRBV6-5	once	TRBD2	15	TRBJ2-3	TGTGCCAGCAGTTCCCAGGGACTAATACTAGATACGCAGTATTTT	CASSSQGLILDTQYF
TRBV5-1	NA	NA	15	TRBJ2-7	TGCGCCAGCAGCTTGACAGGCGATAACTCCTACGAGCAGTACTTC	CASSLTGDNSYEQYF
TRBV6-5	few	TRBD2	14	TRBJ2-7	TGTGCCAGCAGCCGGACTAGCGGGAGGTACGAGCAGTACTTC	CASSRTSGRYEQYF
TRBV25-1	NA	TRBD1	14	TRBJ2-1	TGTGCCAGCAGAGCGACAGGGGTCCTGGGAGAGCAGTTCTTC	CASRATGVLGEQFF
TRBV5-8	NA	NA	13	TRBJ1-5	TGTGCCAGCAGCTTACAGATAAATCAGCCCCAGCATTTT	CASSLQINQPQHF
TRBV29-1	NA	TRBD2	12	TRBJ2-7	TGCAGCGTTGAACTAGCGGGTAACGAGCAGTACTTC	CSVELAGNEQYF
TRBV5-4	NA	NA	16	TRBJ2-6	TGTGCCATACAAGACCCACAGGGCTCTGGGGCCAACGTCCTGACTTTC	CAIQDPQGSGANVLTF
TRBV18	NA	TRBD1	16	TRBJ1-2	TGTGCCAGCTCACCTCTCGGACAGGGGGAGGACTATGGCTACACCTTC	CASSPLGQGEDYGYTF
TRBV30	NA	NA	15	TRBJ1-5	TGTGCCTGGACCGGGACTCCCGAAAGTAATCAGCCCCAGCATTTT	CAWTGTPESNQPQHF
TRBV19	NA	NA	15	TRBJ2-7	TGTGCCAGTAGGTCGGCGGGCTCTTCGTCCTACGAGCAGTACTTC	CASRSAGSSSYEQYF
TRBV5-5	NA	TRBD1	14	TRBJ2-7	TGTGCCAGCAGCCGGACAGGGAACGGCTACGAGCAGTACTTC	CASSRTGNGYEQYF
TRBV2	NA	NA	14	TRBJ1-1	TGTGCCAGCAGTGAAGCGAGGGAGAGTACTGAAGCTTTCTTT	CASSEARESTEAFF
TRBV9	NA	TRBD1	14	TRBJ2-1	TGTGCCAGCAGCTCAACAGGGGCCTACAATGAGCAGTTCTTC	CASSSTGAYNEQFF
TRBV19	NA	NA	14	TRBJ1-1	TGTGCCAGTAGTAGATTACAGGAGAACACTGAAGCTTTCTTT	CASSRLQENTEAFF